Sequencing of this T cell receptor (beta chain) was carried out in a study of T cell repertoires in cytomegalovirus infection. Whole-study context: Signatures in public TCR beta sequences pointed to both CMV infection and matching HLA type.

The CDR3 loop spans 14 amino acids. Germline assignment: CDR1 MNHEY and CDR2 SVGEGT. Trimming stripped 7 bases from V and 3 bases from J, with 16 bases between. In TCRdb, the reads were re-called with MiXCR into one record per CDR3 protein. Counted here are 250,000 or so distinct CDR3 sequences, about 18% occurring once; the ten biggest clones make up roughly 50%. Sequenced sample: CD8+ T cells from PBMCs. The chain links TRBV6-2 or TRBV6-3 to TRBJ2-7, with D maybe TRBD2 (6 bases). The clonotype was recovered from a human donor in good health (CMV status not recorded). Some clones in this sample may be carry-over from other donors' samples. The CDR3 DNA reads TGTGCCAGCACCACCAACTTGGGGGGCTACGAGCAGTACTTC. It translates to CASTTNLGGYEQYF.